These 16 T cell receptor beta chains were all obtained from the same sample, sequenced in a study of metastatic and nonmetastatic thyroid tumors. Nobody among the patients had been given any treatment before thyroid surgery. TCRdb reassembled clones from the PCR reads with MiXCR. The sample yields approximately 35,000 clones, 15% to 20% seen once. Sequenced: blood. These receptors were taken from a male donor with papillary thyroid cancer or a benign thyroid nodule (not recorded which). Some clones in this sample may be carry-over from other donors' samples.

This clone was picked up a small number of times. The chain uses TRBV10-1 and TRBJ1-2; 8 nucleotides match TRBD1. Losses at the gene ends were 4 bases for V and 7 bases for J; bases not matched to a gene: 8. The CDR3 sequence is 14 residues long. Germline loops: CDR1 WNHNN, CDR2 SYGVQD (reference sequence). The CDR3 here is CASSGWTGYGGYTF. CDR3 sequence (DNA): TGCGCCAGCAGTGGGTGGACAGGGTACGGTGGCTACACCTTC.

This clone showed up many times. The chain combines TRBV4-2 with TRBJ2-3; TRBD2 is a possible D gene (6 bases). CDR1 and CDR2 from the germline V gene are LGHNA and YNFKEQ. Between the trimmed V and J ends, which lost 0 bases and 6 bases, there was a span of 16 bases. This CDR3 spans 16 amino acids. This CDR3 is CASSQESGTGVDTQYF. CDR3 in DNA: TGTGCCAGCAGCCAAGAGAGCGGTACGGGGGTGGATACGCAGTATTTT.

This clone was seen ten or more times. The rearrangement joins TRBV6-1 to TRBJ2-5; D assignment may be TRBD1 or TRBD2 (6 bases each). The CDR3 extends over 14 amino acids. Germline V gene lookup returns CDR1 MNHNS and CDR2 SASEGT. V shed 8 bases and J shed 4 bases, with 17 bases lying between them. The CDR3: CASLEGGIVETQYF. CDR3 in DNA: TGTGCCAGCCTTGAGGGGGGTATTGTAGAGACCCAGTACTTC.

The rearrangement uses TRBV11-1 and TRBJ1-6; D not resolved. The CDR3 runs to 13 residues. Trimming left V 1 base short and J 8 bases short, with 6 bases between. Germline lookup yields CDR1 SGHAT and CDR2 FQDESV (reference sequence). CDR3 sequence reads: CASSLGDDSPLHF. CDR3 sequence (DNA): TGTGCCAGCAGCTTAGGCGACGATTCACCCCTCCACTTT.

The sample holds a few counts of this clone. The V call is TRBV2, the J call TRBJ1-2; 8 nucleotides align to TRBD1. Looked up from germline, CDR1 is SNHLY and CDR2 is FYNNEI. The CDR3 totals 14 residues. Losses at the gene ends were 6 bases for V and 2 bases for J; bases not matched to a gene: 5. CDR3 DNA sequence: TGTGCCAGCAGGAAGACAGGGGACAACTATGGCTACACCTTC. This encodes CASRKTGDNYGYTF.

This clone showed up many times. V usage is TRBV9 and J usage is TRBJ2-1; D is ambiguous. V gave up 2 bases and J gave up 4 bases, with 10 bases separating them. Looked up from germline, CDR1 is SGDLS and CDR2 is YYNGEE. The CDR3 sequence is 14 residues long. The CDR3 loop reads CASSVGNSYNEQFF. For the CDR3, the DNA is TGTGCCAGCAGCGTTGGGAACTCGTACAATGAGCAGTTCTTC.

This clone appeared many times. A much more abundant neighbour one base away suggests this may be a read error. This sequence joins TRBV28 and TRBJ1-5; TRBD1 agrees at 10 bases. Germline lookup yields CDR1 MDHEN and CDR2 SYDVKM. V was pared by 8 bases and J by 7 bases, with 8 bases of the junction left unmatched. The CDR3 covers 14 residues. The CDR3 DNA follows: TGTGCCAGCGGCCGACAGGGGGCATGGCAGCCCCAGCATTTT. It codes for CASGRQGAWQPQHF.

The sample holds many counts of this clone. This sequence may be a read error, since a much larger clone differs from it by one base. The rearrangement joins TRBV6-2 or TRBV6-3 to TRBJ2-7, with D tentatively TRBD2 (5 bases). The V and J ends lost 5 bases and 2 bases respectively, with 13 bases between them. This CDR3 comprises 14 residues. The germline V gene encodes CDR1 MNHEY and CDR2 SVGEGT. DNA of the CDR3: TGTGCCAGCAGTCCCCCCGTCGGGACCTACGAGCAGTACTTC. Amino acids: CASSPPVGTYEQYF.

On this clone itself: A much larger clonotype is one base distant, so this may be a read error. V gene TRBV4-1 combines with J gene TRBJ2-1, with 11 bases fitting TRBD2. The CDR3 has 18 residues. Germline V gene lookup returns CDR1 MGHRA and CDR2 YSYEKL. CDR3 sequence (DNA): TGCGCCAGCCGGGTGACTAGCGGGGCCGTCGTATCCTACAATGAGCAATTCTTC. Translation: CASRVTSGAVVSYNEQFF.

By sample fraction, this clone is medium-sized. This chain connects TRBV24-1 to TRBJ2-1; 11 nucleotides align to TRBD2. Germline V CDR1 and CDR2: KGHDR, SFDVKD. V lost 3 bases to trimming and J lost 7 bases; unmatched junction nucleotides: 7. The length of the CDR3 is 16 residues. The CDR3 here is CATSDISSGRRNEQFF. CDR3 coding DNA: TGTGCCACCAGTGATATTTCTAGCGGGAGGAGGAATGAGCAGTTCTTC.

At least ten counts were recorded for this clone. The chain carries TRBV6-1 and TRBJ1-1, with D possibly being TRBD1 (6 bases). This CDR3 is 13 amino acids long. The germline CDR1 and CDR2 sequences are MNHNS and SASEGT. V was clipped by 5 bases and J by 1 base, with 8 bases between them. CDR3 amino acids: CASSNRENTEAFF. In DNA form, the CDR3 reads TGTGCCAGCAGTAACAGGGAGAACACTGAAGCTTTCTTT.

This clone was recorded at least ten times. V and J are TRBV29-1 and TRBJ2-5; D is ambiguous. V was trimmed by 4 bases and J by 4 bases, leaving 7 bases between them. CDR1 and CDR2 (germline): SQVTM, ANQGSEA. The CDR3 is made up of 11 amino acids. The CDR3 here is CSVGVGETQYF. CDR3 DNA: TGCAGCGTTGGTGTAGGAGAGACCCAGTACTTC. Using reference TRBV29-1 and TRBJ2-5 for the parts outside the CDR3, the full variable domain is SAVISQKPSRDICQRGTSLTIQCQVDSQVTMMFWYRQQPGQSLTLIATANQGSEATYESGFVIDKFPISRPNLTFSTLTVSNMSPEDSSIYLCSVGVGETQYFGPGTRLLVL.

A remark on this clone: Being one base from a much bigger clone, this may be a read error. The chain uses TRBV5-5 and TRBJ2-5; 7 bases fit TRBD1. The CDR3 loop spans 17 amino acids. Germline assignment: CDR1 SGHKS and CDR2 YYEKEE (reference sequence). CDR3 DNA: TGTGCCAGCAGCCTCCACGGACAGGCGCGTTTGGGAGAGACTCAGTACTTC. As protein: CASSLHGQARLGETQYF.

This clone occurred many times. This chain links TRBV5-1 with TRBJ2-7, with D perhaps matching TRBD1 (6 bases). Trimming shortened V by 7 bases and J by 1 base, and 9 bases separated the two germline ends. Germline loops: CDR1 SGHRS, CDR2 YFSETQ. This CDR3 region has 12 residues. This chain's CDR3 is CASRGQSYEQYF. The CDR3 DNA reads TGCGCCAGCCGCGGACAGTCCTACGAGCAGTACTTC.

This clone was observed many times. This chain joins TRBV3-1 and TRBJ1-5; 8 bases are a match to TRBD1. The CDR3 loop spans 17 amino acids. Per the germline V gene, CDR1 is LGHDT and CDR2 is YNNKEL (reference sequence). The junction had 11 bases not matched to a gene; V was cut back by 3 bases and J by 4 bases. The CDR3: CASSQNKTGAANQPQHF. As DNA, the CDR3 is TGTGCCAGCAGCCAGAACAAGACAGGGGCCGCAAATCAGCCCCAGCATTTT.

There are many counts of this clone. The V and J genes are TRBV4-1 and TRBJ1-6; 9 bases are shared with TRBD1. CDR3 length: 17 amino acids. CDR1 is MGHRA, CDR2 YSYEKL, per germline. V dropped 4 bases and J dropped 8; count of bases not matched to a gene: 12. The chain's CDR3 is CASSPLIVGQGHSPLHF. The DNA for the CDR3 is TGCGCCAGCAGCCCCCTCATTGTGGGACAGGGTCATTCACCCCTCCACTTT.